These T cell receptor beta chains were read from a single sample in a study of naive and memory T cell subsets. TCRdb reprocessed the UMI-ligation and nested PCR reads with MiXCR, giving one entry per CDR3 protein. Of 65,000 to 85,000 distinct CDR3 sequences in the sample, around 14% were seen once. The source material was central memory CD4+ T cells from blood. The receptors originated from a human donor in good health. Both conserved end residues are part of each CDR3. D genes are given only for firm matches. Clone size is not always given. Where it is, it says once, few, many or a class for expanded clones.

D: TRBD2; V: TRBV3-1; size: -; J: TRBJ2-5; DNA: TGTGCCAGCAGCCACCTAGCGGAAGAGACCCAGTACTTC; CDR3: CASSHLAEETQYF
D: TRBD1; V: TRBV7-8; size: -; J: TRBJ1-2; DNA: TGTGCCAGCAGCTTCGGGGTAATGGACAGGTCTAACTATGGCTACACCTTC; CDR3: CASSFGVMDRSNYGYTF
D: TRBD1; V: TRBV7-9; size: -; J: TRBJ2-7; DNA: TGTGCCAGCAGCCCCAAGGACAGGGGGCTTCACGAGCAGTACTTC; CDR3: CASSPKDRGLHEQYF
D: -; V: TRBV12-3/TRBV12-4; size: -; J: TRBJ1-1; DNA: TGTGCCAGCATCGGCAGGGGCACTGAAGCTTTCTTT; CDR3: CASIGRGTEAFF
D: -; V: TRBV29-1; size: -; J: TRBJ2-4; DNA: TGCAGCGTGGACATTTACACGCTTTGGGGCAAAAACATTCAGTACTTC; CDR3: CSVDIYTLWGKNIQYF
D: TRBD1; V: TRBV6-5; size: -; J: TRBJ2-4; DNA: TGTGCCAGTCTTTCCGGGGGGACAGGGAGGAACATTCAGTACTTC; CDR3: CASLSGGTGRNIQYF
D: TRBD1; V: TRBV5-1; size: -; J: TRBJ1-4; DNA: TGCGCCAGCAGCTTGGCCGGGACAGGAGGGTCGAATGAAAAACTGTTTTTT; CDR3: CASSLAGTGGSNEKLFF
D: -; V: TRBV7-2; size: -; J: TRBJ2-5; DNA: TGTGCCAGCAGCTTGAGTAGCGTGCCACAAGAGACCCAGTACTTC; CDR3: CASSLSSVPQETQYF
D: TRBD1; V: TRBV29-1; size: many; J: TRBJ1-5; DNA: TGCAGCACCGGACAGGGGATAGGACAGCCCCAGCATTTT; CDR3: CSTGQGIGQPQHF
D: TRBD2; V: TRBV4-2; size: many; J: TRBJ2-5; DNA: TGTGCCAGCAGCCAAGAGACTAGCGGGAGGTTGGAGACCCAGTACTTC; CDR3: CASSQETSGRLETQYF
D: -; V: TRBV29-1; size: -; J: TRBJ2-3; DNA: TGCAGCCTCCGTGGGTTTTTCCAGGGCGGGGCAGATACGCAGTATTTT; CDR3: CSLRGFFQGGADTQYF
D: TRBD1; V: TRBV2; size: many; J: TRBJ1-5; DNA: TGTGCCAGCACTCCGGGACAGGGGAATAGCAATCAGCCCCAGCATTTT; CDR3: CASTPGQGNSNQPQHF
D: TRBD1; V: TRBV6-5; size: few; J: TRBJ2-1; DNA: TGTGCCAGCAGGAGGGACAGCTACAATGAGCAGTTCTTC; CDR3: CASRRDSYNEQFF
D: TRBD2; V: TRBV9; size: many; J: TRBJ2-3; DNA: TGTGCCAGCAGCGTAGGTCTGCGGGGGGTCACAGATACGCAGTATTTT; CDR3: CASSVGLRGVTDTQYF
D: -; V: TRBV20-1; size: few; J: TRBJ1-5; DNA: TGCAGTGCGCCGAGTGTGACGTACGGGTTGGGCAATCAGCCCCAGCATTTT; CDR3: CSAPSVTYGLGNQPQHF
D: -; V: TRBV5-1; size: many; J: TRBJ1-5; DNA: TGCGCCAGCAGCTTGGAGTCAGGGGAGGCTCAGCCCCAGCATTTT; CDR3: CASSLESGEAQPQHF
D: -; V: TRBV6-6; size: few; J: TRBJ2-1; DNA: TGTGCCAGCAGTCCAGACCTCACCCACAATGAGCAGTTCTTC; CDR3: CASSPDLTHNEQFF
D: -; V: TRBV28; size: few; J: TRBJ1-5; DNA: TGTGCCAGCAGTTTCCCTCAGGGGATCAATCAGCCCCAGCATTTT; CDR3: CASSFPQGINQPQHF
D: -; V: TRBV3-1; size: many; J: TRBJ2-1; DNA: TGTGCCAGCAGCCCTACGAGGGACTCCTACAATGAGCAGTTCTTC; CDR3: CASSPTRDSYNEQFF
D: TRBD1; V: TRBV6-5; size: many; J: TRBJ1-2; DNA: TGTGCCAGCAGTTACTCGAACAGGGGGCTTGTTGGCTACACCTTC; CDR3: CASSYSNRGLVGYTF
D: TRBD1; V: TRBV6-6; size: -; J: TRBJ1-4; DNA: TGTGCCAGCAGTTACGGACAGGGAGGGGAAAAACTGTTTTTT; CDR3: CASSYGQGGEKLFF
D: -; V: TRBV7-9; size: many; J: TRBJ2-3; DNA: TGTGCCAGCAGCCCCCGAGACTGGAGTGCTGATACGCAGTATTTT; CDR3: CASSPRDWSADTQYF
D: TRBD2; V: TRBV3-1; size: few; J: TRBJ2-7; DNA: TGTGCCAGCAGCCAAAAAACCGGGACTATCTCCTACGAGCAGTACTTC; CDR3: CASSQKTGTISYEQYF
D: TRBD2; V: TRBV4-2; size: -; J: TRBJ2-3; DNA: TGTGCCAGCAGCCAGGGTAGCGGGATTGGCACAGATACGCAGTATTTT; CDR3: CASSQGSGIGTDTQYF
D: -; V: TRBV11-2; size: many; J: TRBJ2-3; DNA: TGTGCCAGCAGCTTACGAGAACGCACAGATACGCAGTATTTT; CDR3: CASSLRERTDTQYF
D: -; V: TRBV2; size: many; J: TRBJ1-5; DNA: TGTGCCAGCAGTGATTTGCGTCTTTCCCAGCATTTT; CDR3: CASSDLRLSQHF
D: -; V: TRBV30; size: many; J: TRBJ2-7; DNA: TGTGCCTGGAGTGTACCCGGGTTCTCCTACGAGCAGTACTTC; CDR3: CAWSVPGFSYEQYF
D: -; V: TRBV7-9; size: few; J: TRBJ1-4; DNA: TGTGCCAGCAGCTTGGGAGGCAGGACGCTGTTTTTT; CDR3: CASSLGGRTLFF
D: -; V: TRBV11-2; size: few; J: TRBJ1-4; DNA: TGTGCCAGCAGCACTAGGGATCAGGAAAAACTGTTTTTT; CDR3: CASSTRDQEKLFF
D: -; V: TRBV11-2; size: -; J: TRBJ2-6; DNA: TGTGCCAGCAGCTTTCGCTCTGGGGCCAACGTCCTGACTTTC; CDR3: CASSFRSGANVLTF
D: -; V: TRBV5-4; size: -; J: TRBJ1-3; DNA: TGTGCCAGCAGCTTGGCGGTGAGCTCTGGAAACACCATATATTTT; CDR3: CASSLAVSSGNTIYF
D: -; V: TRBV7-2; size: -; J: TRBJ2-7; DNA: TGTGCCAGCAGCTTAGGCCACCAGACCTACGAGCAGTACTTC; CDR3: CASSLGHQTYEQYF